This T cell receptor beta chain came from a study of Tregs in tolerant kidney transplant recipients. Study-wide background: The nonmyeloablative bone marrow transplants came from related graft donors, with transient mixed chimerism. Overall study results and limits: No direct test of biological reproducibility was done here. Findings come from small patient numbers and require larger validation. Activated donor B cell expansion appeared to reveal the most relevant donor-specific TCRbeta repertoire.

TCRdb's copy holds only in-frame clones and misses some; the assay was immunoSEQ multiplex PCR. Of approximately 60,000 clones listed, under 98% are singletons. For this clone: No antigen is known for it.

Sequencing used Tregs from blood, obtained before the transplant. The receptor was derived from a human donor who received a combined kidney and bone marrow transplant.

CDR3 bases: TGTGCCAGCACCCCAATGGGGGGGGCGCGTGAAAAACTGTTTTTT. Translation gives CASTPMGGAREKLFF. The V call is TRBV28, the J call TRBJ1-4; TRBD1 might be the D (6 bases). The CDR3 runs 15 residues. Trimming took off 7 bases at V and 7 bases at J, with 19 bases between the two ends. The germline V gene encodes CDR1 MDHEN and CDR2 SYDVKM. Based on the CDR3 plus reference TRBV28 and TRBJ1-4, the full variable domain is DVKVTQSSRYLVKRTGEKVFLECVQDMDHENMFWYRQDPGLGLRLIYFSYDVKMKEKGDIPEGYSVSREKKERFSLILESASTNQTSMYLCASTPMGGAREKLFFGSGTQLSVL.